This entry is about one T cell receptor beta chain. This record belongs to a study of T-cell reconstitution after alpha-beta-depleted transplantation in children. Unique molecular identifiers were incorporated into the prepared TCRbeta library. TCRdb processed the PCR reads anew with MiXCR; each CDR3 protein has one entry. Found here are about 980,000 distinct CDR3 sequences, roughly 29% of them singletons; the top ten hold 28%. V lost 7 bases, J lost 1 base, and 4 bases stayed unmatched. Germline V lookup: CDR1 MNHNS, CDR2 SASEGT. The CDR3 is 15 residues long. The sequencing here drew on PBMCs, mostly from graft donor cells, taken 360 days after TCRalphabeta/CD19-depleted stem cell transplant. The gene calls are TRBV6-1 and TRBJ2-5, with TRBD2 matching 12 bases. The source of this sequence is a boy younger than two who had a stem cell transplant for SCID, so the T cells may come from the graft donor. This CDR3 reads CASILTSGGQETQYF. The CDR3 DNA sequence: TGTGCCAGCATCCTGACTAGCGGGGGCCAAGAGACCCAGTACTTC.